This T cell receptor beta chain was recorded in a study of early T cells in non-severe SARS-CoV-2 infection. Study information: Whole-blood bulk RNA, unsorted, was sequenced, and chains were unpaired.

The V gene's germline CDR1 is SEHNR and CDR2 FQNEAQ (reference sequence). The V end lost 5 bases, the J end lost 10 bases, and 18 bases lay between the germline ends. The CDR3 spans 14 residues. This clonotype was counted between two and nine times. The target antigen is unknown. General study points: VDJdb-based annotation leaned toward anti-spike CD8 responses and missed private and CD4 specificities.

Individual cDNA molecules received unique molecular identifiers. A single record per CDR3 protein comes from TCRdb applying MiXCR to the 5' RACE reads. The sample yields over 45,000 distinct CDR3 sequences, around 5.2% seen once. The TCR sequence derives from an adult who was a healthcare worker with PCR-confirmed SARS-CoV-2 infection or an uninfected control (not recorded which). The sequenced sample consisted of whole blood. The rearrangement links TRBV7-9 to TRBJ2-1; a possible D gene is TRBD2 (5 bases). The CDR3 sequence: CASSPTSSRREQFF. In DNA, the CDR3 is TGTGCCAGCAGCCCAACCTCTAGCAGAAGGGAGCAGTTCTTC.